This T cell receptor beta chain was found in a study of blood T cell repertoires in COVID-19. Clinical history reported by participants formed the basis on which cohorts were assigned. TCRdb's table, derived via immunoSEQ multiplex PCR, lists solely in-frame clones and lacks some. The sample shows a few hundred thousand clones, about 88% of them seen only once. Germline V gene data show CDR1 as SGHAT and CDR2 as FQDESV (reference sequence). J was trimmed by 4 bases and V by 5 bases; bases with no gene match: 7. The CDR3 sequence is 16 residues long. The receptor was derived from a woman between 18 and 29 years old who had recovered from COVID-19. The genes are TRBV11-1 and TRBJ2-2; TRBD1 matches at 10 bases. What was sequenced was PBMCs or T cells enriched from blood (not recorded which). CDR3 bases: TGTGCCAGCAGCCACAGACAGGGGGCCCGCACCGGGGAGCTGTTTTTT. It codes for CASSHRQGARTGELFF. Supplemented by reference TRBV11-1 and TRBJ2-2, the full variable domain reads EAEVAQSPRYKITEKSQAVAFWCDPISGHATLYWYRQILGQGPELLVQFQDESVVDDSQLPKDRFSAERLKGVDSTLKIQPAELGDSAMYLCASSHRQGARTGELFFGEGSRLTVL.